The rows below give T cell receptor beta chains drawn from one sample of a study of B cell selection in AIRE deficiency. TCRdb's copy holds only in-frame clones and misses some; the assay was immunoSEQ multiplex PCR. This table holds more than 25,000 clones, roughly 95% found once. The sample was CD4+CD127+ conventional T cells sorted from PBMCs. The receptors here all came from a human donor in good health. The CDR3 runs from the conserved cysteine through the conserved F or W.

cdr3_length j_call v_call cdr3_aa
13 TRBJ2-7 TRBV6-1 CASSETGWVGQYF
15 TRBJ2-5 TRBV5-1 CASSPEGTAVETQYF
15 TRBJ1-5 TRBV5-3 CARSLVGNGGQPQHF
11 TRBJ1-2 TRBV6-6 CASSQGYGYTF
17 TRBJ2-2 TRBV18 CASSTSTGGGKTGELFF
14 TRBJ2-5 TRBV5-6 CASSWGRGVETQYF
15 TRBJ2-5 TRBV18 CASSTQGSGEETQYF
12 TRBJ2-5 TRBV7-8 CASSLEARTQYF
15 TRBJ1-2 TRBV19 CASSPTFEGAGGYTF
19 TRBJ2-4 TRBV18 CASSPSWTGGFGAKNIQYF
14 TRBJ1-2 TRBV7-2 CASSPRALNYGYTF
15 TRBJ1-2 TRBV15 CATGSRTGGNYGYTF
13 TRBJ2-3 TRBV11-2 CASSFRADGTQYF
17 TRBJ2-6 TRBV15 CATSRGQGHTGANVLTF
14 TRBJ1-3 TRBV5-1 CASSLGVVGNTIYF
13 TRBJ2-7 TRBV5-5 CASSGGKIHEQYF
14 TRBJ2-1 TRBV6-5 CASSLILVGGEQFF
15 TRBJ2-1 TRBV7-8 CASSLAGAVYNEQFF
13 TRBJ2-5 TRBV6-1 CASSEYGGETQYF
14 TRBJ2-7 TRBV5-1 CASSLVGGNHEQYF
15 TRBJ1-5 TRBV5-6 CASSFAGGLYQPQHF
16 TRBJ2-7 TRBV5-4 CASPPRPKGPSYEQYF
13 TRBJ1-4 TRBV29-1 CSVFEGADEKLFF